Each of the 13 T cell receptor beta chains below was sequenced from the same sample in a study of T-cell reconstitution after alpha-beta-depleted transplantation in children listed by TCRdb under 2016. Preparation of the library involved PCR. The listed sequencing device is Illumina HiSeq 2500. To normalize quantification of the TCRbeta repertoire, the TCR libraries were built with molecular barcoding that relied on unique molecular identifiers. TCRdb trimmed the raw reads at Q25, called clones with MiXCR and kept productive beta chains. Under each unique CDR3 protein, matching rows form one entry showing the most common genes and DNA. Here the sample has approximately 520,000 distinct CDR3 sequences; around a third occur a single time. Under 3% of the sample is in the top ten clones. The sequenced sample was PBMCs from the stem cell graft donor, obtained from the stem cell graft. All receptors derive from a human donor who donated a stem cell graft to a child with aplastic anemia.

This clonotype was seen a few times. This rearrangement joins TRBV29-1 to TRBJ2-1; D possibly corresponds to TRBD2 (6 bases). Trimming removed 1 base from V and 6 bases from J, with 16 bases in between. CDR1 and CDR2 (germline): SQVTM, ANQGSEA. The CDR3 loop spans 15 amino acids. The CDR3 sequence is CSVEGMGGFLNEQFF. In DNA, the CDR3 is TGCAGCGTTGAAGGGATGGGGGGATTCCTCAATGAGCAGTTCTTC.

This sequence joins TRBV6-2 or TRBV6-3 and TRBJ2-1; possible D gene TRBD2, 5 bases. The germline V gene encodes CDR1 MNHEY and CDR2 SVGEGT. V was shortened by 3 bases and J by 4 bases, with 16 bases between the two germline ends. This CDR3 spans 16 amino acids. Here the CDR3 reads CASSYEGLSFYNEQFF. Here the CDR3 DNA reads TGTGCCAGCAGTTATGAGGGCTTGAGCTTTTACAATGAGCAGTTCTTC.

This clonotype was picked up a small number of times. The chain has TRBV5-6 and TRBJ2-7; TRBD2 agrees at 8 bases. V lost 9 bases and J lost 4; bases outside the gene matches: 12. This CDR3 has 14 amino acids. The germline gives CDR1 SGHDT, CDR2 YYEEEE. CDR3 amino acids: CATKQRGRVYEQYV. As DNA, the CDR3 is TGTGCCACCAAACAGCGGGGGAGAGTATACGAGCAGTACGTC.

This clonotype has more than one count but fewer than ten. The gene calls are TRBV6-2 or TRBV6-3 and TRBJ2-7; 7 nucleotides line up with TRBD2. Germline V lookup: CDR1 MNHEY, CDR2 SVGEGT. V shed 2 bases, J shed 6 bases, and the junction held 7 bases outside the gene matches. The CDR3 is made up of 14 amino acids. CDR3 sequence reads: CASSYSGVVSEQYF. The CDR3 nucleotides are TGTGCCAGCAGTTACAGCGGGGTAGTGAGCGAGCAGTACTTC.

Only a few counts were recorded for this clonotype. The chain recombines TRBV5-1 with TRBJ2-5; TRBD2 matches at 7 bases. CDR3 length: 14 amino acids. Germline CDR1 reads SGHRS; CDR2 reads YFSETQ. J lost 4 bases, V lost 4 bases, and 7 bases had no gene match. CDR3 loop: CASSHRGGSETQYF. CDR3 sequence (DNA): TGCGCCAGCAGCCACCGGGGAGGGTCAGAGACCCAGTACTTC.

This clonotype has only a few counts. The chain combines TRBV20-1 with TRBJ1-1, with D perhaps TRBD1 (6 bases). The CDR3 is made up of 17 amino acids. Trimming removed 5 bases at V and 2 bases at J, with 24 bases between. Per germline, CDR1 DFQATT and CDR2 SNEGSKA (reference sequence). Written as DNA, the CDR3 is TGCAGTGCTCCCCCCACGGCCGGGGCAGGGGCCAACACTGAAGCTTTCTTT. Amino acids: CSAPPTAGAGANTEAFF.

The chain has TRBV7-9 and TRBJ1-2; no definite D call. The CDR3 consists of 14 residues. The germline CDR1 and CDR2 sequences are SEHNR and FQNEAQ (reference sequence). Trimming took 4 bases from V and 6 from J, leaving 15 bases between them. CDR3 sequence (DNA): TGTGCCAGCAGCTCCGCGCACGCCTGGGATGGCTACACCTTC. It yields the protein CASSSAHAWDGYTF.

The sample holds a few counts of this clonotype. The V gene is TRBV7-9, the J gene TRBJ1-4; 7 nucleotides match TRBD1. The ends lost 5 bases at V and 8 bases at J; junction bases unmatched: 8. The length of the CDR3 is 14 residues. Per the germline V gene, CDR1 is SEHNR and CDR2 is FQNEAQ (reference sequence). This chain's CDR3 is CASSHKQGREKLFF. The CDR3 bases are TGTGCCAGCAGCCATAAACAGGGGCGCGAAAAACTGTTTTTT.

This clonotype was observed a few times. The CDR3 reads CASSYSSGGSYEQYF. CDR3 in DNA: TGTGCCAGCAGTTACTCGAGCGGCGGCTCCTACGAGCAGTACTTC. J is TRBJ2-7 and V is TRBV6-5, with a possible D match to TRBD2 (5 bases). There are 15 residues in the CDR3. V was trimmed by 0 bases and J by 0 bases, leaving 9 bases between them. Germline V gives CDR1 MNHEY, CDR2 SVGAGI.

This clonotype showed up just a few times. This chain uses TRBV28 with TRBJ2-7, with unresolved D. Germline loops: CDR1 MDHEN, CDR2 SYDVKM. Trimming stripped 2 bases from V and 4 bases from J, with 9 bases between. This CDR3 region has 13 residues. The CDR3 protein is CASSLGSEYEQYF. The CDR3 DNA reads TGTGCCAGCAGTTTAGGGTCCGAGTACGAGCAGTACTTC.

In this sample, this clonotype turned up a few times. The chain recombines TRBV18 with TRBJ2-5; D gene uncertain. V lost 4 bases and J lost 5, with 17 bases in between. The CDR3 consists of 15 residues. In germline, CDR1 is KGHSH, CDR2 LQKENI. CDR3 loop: CASSRSSGGVETQYF. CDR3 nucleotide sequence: TGTGCCAGCTCACGCTCGTCGGGTGGAGTGGAGACCCAGTACTTC.

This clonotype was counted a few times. DNA for the CDR3: TGTGCCAGTGGACTTCAGGAAAAACTGTTTTTT. Amino acids: CASGLQEKLFF. The genes are TRBV6-6 and TRBJ1-4, with D uncertain. There are 11 residues in the CDR3. Per the germline V gene, CDR1 is MNHNY and CDR2 is SVGAGI (reference sequence). Trimming stripped 9 bases from V and 8 bases from J, with 10 bases between.

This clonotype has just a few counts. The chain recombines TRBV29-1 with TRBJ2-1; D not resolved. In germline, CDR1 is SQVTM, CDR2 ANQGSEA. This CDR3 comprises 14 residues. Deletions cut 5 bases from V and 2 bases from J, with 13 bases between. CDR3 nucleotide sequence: TGCAGCGTTAGCTACCTAGACCCCTACAATGAGCAGTTCTTC. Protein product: CSVSYLDPYNEQFF.